These 21 T cell receptor beta chains came from one sample sequenced in a study of PD-1 blockade in classical Hodgkin lymphoma. Every patient relapsed after autologous stem cell transplantation, and brentuximab vedotin exposure varied. The assay was immunoSEQ multiplex PCR, and TCRdb's table has in-frame clones only and misses some. The data hold tens of thousands of clones, with about nine tenths observed a single time. Sequencing used peripheral blood mononuclear cells (PBMCs), obtained at baseline. These receptors all come from a human donor with classical Hodgkin lymphoma.

This chain connects TRBV6-1 to TRBJ2-1; 7 bases align to TRBD2. Germline loops: CDR1 MNHNS, CDR2 SASEGT. V lost 0 bases and J lost 4; bases outside the gene matches: 6. The CDR3 runs 16 residues. This CDR3 reads CASSEALGGSYNEQFF. The DNA of the CDR3 is TGTGCCAGCAGTGAAGCGCTCGGCGGGAGTTACAATGAGCAGTTCTTC.

The chain has TRBV11-1 and TRBJ2-1, with D hard to call. The CDR3 loop spans 13 amino acids. With 5 bases removed from V and 9 bases from J, the gap between germline ends came to 14 bases. Germline values: CDR1 SGHAT, CDR2 FQDESV (reference sequence). Here the CDR3 DNA reads TGTGCCAGCAGCCTCCGCCGGCCAATTGAGCAGTTCTTC. Amino acid sequence: CASSLRRPIEQFF.

Note on this clone: A junction end diverges from the germline sequence, so it may reflect a read error. The gene calls are TRBV20-1 and TRBJ1-2; TRBD1 is a possible D gene (6 bases). This CDR3 region has 10 residues. Germline CDR1 reads DFQATT; CDR2 reads SNEGSKA (reference sequence). The CDR3 is CSAREPGEAF. The CDR3 DNA reads TGCAGTGCTAGAGAGCCAGGGGAGGCCTTC.

This rearrangement joins TRBV13 to TRBJ1-3; D unclear. CDR3 size: 13 residues. Germline-derived CDR1 and CDR2 are PRHDT and FYEKMQ (reference sequence). V was trimmed by 3 bases and J by 0 bases, leaving 3 bases between them. CDR3 residues: CASSLGSGNTIYF. CDR3 DNA sequence: TGTGCCAGCAGCTTGGGCTCTGGAAACACCATATATTTT.

The chain joins TRBV21-1 to TRBJ2-7; the table calls TRBD2, which could not be checked here. TRBV21-1 is flagged as a pseudogene. CDR3 length: 22 residues. The CDR3 spells CASSKARLPGLEIRVEPYEQYF. CDR3 nucleotides: TGTGCCAGCAGCAAAGCGAGACTTCCGGGACTAGAGATTAGGGTAGAACCATACGAGCAGTACTTC.

The genes are TRBV6-1 and TRBJ2-7; 8 positions agree with TRBD1. The CDR3 contains 15 residues. J gave up 4 bases and V 2 bases, and 7 bases lay outside the gene matches. Per germline, CDR1 MNHNS and CDR2 SASEGT. The CDR3 here is CASSEWGTGGYEQYF. CDR3 nucleotides: TGTGCCAGCAGTGAATGGGGGACAGGTGGGTACGAGCAGTACTTC.

The chain is built from TRBV10-2 and TRBJ2-1; D may correspond to TRBD1 or TRBD2 (7 bases each). Between the trimmed V and J ends, which lost 6 bases and 6 bases, there was a span of 21 bases. CDR1 WSHSY and CDR2 SAAADI come from the germline V gene. The CDR3 loop spans 16 amino acids. Here the CDR3 reads CASSSSGGQGGNEQFF. The CDR3 nucleotides read TGCGCCAGCAGCAGCTCCGGGGGGCAGGGGGGCAATGAGCAGTTCTTC.

DNA of the CDR3: TGTGCCAGCAGCTACGGGGGACTTGGAAACACCATATATTTT. It yields the protein CASSYGGLGNTIYF. The chain is built from TRBV28 and TRBJ1-3; TRBD1 is a possible D gene (5 bases). V was cut by 6 bases and J by 3 bases, with 12 bases left in between. The germline gives CDR1 MDHEN, CDR2 SYDVKM. The CDR3 loop spans 14 amino acids.

The V call is TRBV21-1, the J call TRBJ1-5. TRBV21-1 is reported as a pseudogene. The CDR3 loop spans 16 amino acids. The CDR3 here is CASSKARVDSNQPQHF. In nucleotides, the CDR3 is TGTGCCAGCAGCAAAGCGCGGGTCGATAGCAATCAGCCCCAGCATTTT.

The rearrangement links TRBV11-3 to TRBJ2-3, with D perhaps TRBD2 (6 bases). V lost 2 bases and J lost 3, with 12 bases in between. The CDR3 extends over 15 amino acids. Germline lookup yields CDR1 SGHNT and CDR2 YENEEA. Written as DNA, the CDR3 is TGTGCCAGCAGCTTATTCGGTCGGGAGACAGATACGCAGTATTTT. Protein: CASSLFGRETDTQYF.

The V and J genes are TRBV5-4 and TRBJ1-2; 9 positions match TRBD1. The CDR3 is made up of 15 amino acids. Unmatched junction bases numbered 7, after V lost 1 base and J lost 6 bases. Germline V lookup: CDR1 SGHNT, CDR2 YYREEE (reference sequence). This CDR3 is CASSLRGQGTHGYTF. In nucleotides, the CDR3 is TGTGCCAGCAGCTTGCGAGGACAGGGGACCCATGGCTACACCTTC.

The V call is TRBV7-9, the J call TRBJ2-1, with D unresolved. The germline V gene has CDR1 SEHNR and CDR2 FQNEAQ (reference sequence). CDR3 length: 14 amino acids. V was cut by 5 bases and J by 9 bases, with 17 bases left in between. The CDR3 loop is CASSPTVVFSEQFF. The CDR3 DNA reads TGTGCCAGCAGCCCAACAGTGGTTTTCAGTGAGCAGTTCTTC.

J is TRBJ2-3 and V is TRBV12-5; tentatively, D is TRBD2 (5 bases). V was pared by 6 bases and J by 5 bases, with 6 bases between. This CDR3 contains 11 residues. Germline CDR1 reads LGHNT; CDR2 reads FRNRAP. The CDR3 loop reads CASGGRDTQYF. DNA for the CDR3: TGTGCTAGTGGAGGGAGAGATACGCAGTATTTT. The variable domain in full, completed from reference TRBV12-5 and TRBJ2-3, reads DARVTQTPRHKVTEMGQEVTMRCQPILGHNTVFWYRQTMMQGLELLAYFRNRAPLDDSGMPKDRFSAEMPDATLATLKIQPSEPRDSAVYFCASGGRDTQYFGPGTRLTVL.

V gene TRBV28 combines with J gene TRBJ1-5, with unresolved D. The V end was cut by 6 bases, the J end by 4 bases, with 10 bases between. The germline gives CDR1 MDHEN, CDR2 SYDVKM. The CDR3 length is 13 residues. The CDR3 loop reads CASRPAKNQPQHF. The CDR3 region has the DNA TGTGCCAGCAGGCCCGCCAAAAATCAGCCCCAGCATTTT.

By share of the sample, this clone is medium-sized. The chain links TRBV13 to TRBJ2-7, with 9 positions matching TRBD1. The J segment lost 6 bases and the V segment lost 3 bases, leaving 9 bases of the junction unmatched. This CDR3 region has 15 residues. Germline CDR1 reads PRHDT; CDR2 reads FYEKMQ (reference sequence). The DNA for the CDR3 is TGTGCCAGCAGCTTGGCCGGACAGGGGTCCCGCGAGCAGTACTTC. It yields the protein CASSLAGQGSREQYF.

The V call is TRBV5-1, the J call TRBJ1-1; D gene unclear. V was cut by 0 bases and J by 0 bases, with 12 bases left in between. Germline assignment: CDR1 SGHRS and CDR2 YFSETQ. The CDR3 is 16 amino acids. The CDR3 DNA is TGCGCCAGCAGCTTGGCCTCTGAGGGTATGAACACTGAAGCTTTCTTT. Translating gives CASSLASEGMNTEAFF.

The chain couples TRBV5-1 to TRBJ1-1; 8 nucleotides line up with TRBD1. Germline V gene sequence: CDR1 SGHRS, CDR2 YFSETQ. CDR3 length: 15 amino acids. V dropped 2 bases and J dropped 5; count of bases not matched to a gene: 8. CDR3 coding DNA: TGCGCCAGCAGCTTCGGAGACAGGGGTGGGACTGAAGCTTTCTTT. Amino acid sequence: CASSFGDRGGTEAFF.

The genes are TRBV28 and TRBJ1-5; unclear D gene. Trimming took 2 bases from V and 7 from J, leaving 12 bases between them. The CDR3 totals 14 residues. Germline V lookup: CDR1 MDHEN, CDR2 SYDVKM. The CDR3 spells CASSLRLGRQPQHF. CDR3 sequence (DNA): TGTGCCAGCAGTTTACGGTTGGGGAGGCAGCCCCAGCATTTT.

The CDR3 protein is CASRPDNGVYETQYF. CDR3 in DNA: TGTGCCAGCAGGCCTGATAATGGGGTTTATGAGACCCAGTACTTC. The chain uses TRBV7-9 and TRBJ2-5, with D unclear. The germline gives CDR1 SEHNR, CDR2 FQNEAQ (reference sequence). Trimming removed 6 bases from V and 5 bases from J, with 19 bases in between. The CDR3 consists of 15 residues. Full variable domain (outside the CDR3, taken from reference TRBV7-9 and TRBJ2-5): DTGVSQNPRHKITKRGQNVTFRCDPISEHNRLYWYRQTLGQGPEFLTYFQNEAQLEKSRLLSDRFSAERPKGSFSTLEIQRTEQGDSAMYLCASRPDNGVYETQYFGPGTRLLVL.

The chain carries TRBV25-1 and TRBJ2-3; D is unresolved. Per the germline V gene, CDR1 is MGHDK and CDR2 is SYGVNS. Trimming pared 3 bases from V and 0 bases from J, leaving 7 bases between. The length of the CDR3 is 14 residues. CDR3 sequence: CASSEYISTDTQYF. The DNA for the CDR3 is TGTGCCAGCAGTGAGTACATAAGCACAGATACGCAGTATTTT.

The chain combines TRBV11-2 with TRBJ2-1; 8 nucleotides agree with TRBD2. The V gene end was trimmed by 1 base and the J gene end by 7 bases; junction bases not matched to a gene: 6. Germline CDR1 SGHAT, CDR2 FQNNGV. The length of the CDR3 is 15 residues. The CDR3 bases are TGTGCCAGCAGCTTAGTAAGCGGGAGTTTAAATGAGCAGTTCTTC. This sequence encodes CASSLVSGSLNEQFF.